This passage covers 2 T cell receptor beta chains from one sample sequenced in a study of regulatory T cells in long-lasting Graves disease. To make TCR beta libraries, researchers used iRepertoire HTBI primers and Arm-PCR of CDR3 regions. From the multiplex PCR reads, TCRdb called clonotypes with MiXCR, one entry per CDR3 protein. The sample contains 700,000 or so distinct CDR3 sequences, 30% of which appear only once. The time point denotes: persistent/refractory GD, antithyroid drugs over 5 years with positive TRAb. The TCR library was prepared using RNA isolated from PBMCs. The source was peripheral blood mononuclear cells (PBMCs), collected when the disease was refractory, from a patient treated with antithyroid drugs. The source is a female donor with Graves disease.

This clonotype has just a few counts. A much larger clone is a single base away; this may be a read error. V usage is TRBV2 and J usage is TRBJ1-4, with D possibly being TRBD1 (6 bases). The germline CDR1 and CDR2 sequences are SNHLY and FYNNEI. Trimming took 5 bases from V and 7 from J, leaving 14 bases between them. The CDR3 extends over 14 amino acids. The CDR3 sequence: CASSSGRGTEKLFF. The CDR3 bases are TGTGCCAGCAGTTCAGGCAGGGGAACTGAAAAACTGTTTTTT. The full variable domain, its missing parts supplied by reference TRBV2 and TRBJ1-4, is EPEVTQTPSHQVTQMGQEVILRCVPISNHLYFYWYRQILGQKVEFLVSFYNNEISEKSEIFDDQFSVERPDGSNFTLKIRSTKLEDSAMYFCASSSGRGTEKLFFGSGTQLSVL.

V gene TRBV20-1 combines with J gene TRBJ2-2; D is unresolved. CDR3 size: 15 residues. The V gene lost 0 bases and the J gene lost 1 base, with 9 bases spanning the gap. Per the germline V gene, CDR1 is DFQATT and CDR2 is SNEGSKA (reference sequence). The CDR3 reads CSARDGVVNTGELFF. The CDR3 bases are TGCAGTGCTAGAGATGGGGTCGTGAACACCGGGGAGCTGTTTTTT.